Each of the 17 T cell receptor beta chains below was sequenced from the same sample in a study of control samples from healthy donors and cancer patients. Only in-frame clones appear in the TCRdb table, and some are missing; sequencing was by immunoSEQ multiplex PCR. Of about 90,000 clones in the sample, about 92% were seen once. The sequenced sample consisted of blood. All receptors derive from a young woman in good health.

The rearrangement links TRBV6-5 to TRBJ2-7; D is tentatively TRBD1 or TRBD2 (5 bases each). CDR3 length: 15 residues. Germline CDR1 reads MNHEY; CDR2 reads SVGAGI. V shed 7 bases and J shed 4 bases, with 20 bases lying between them. The CDR3 here is CASTSGPLGGYEQYF. CDR3 DNA sequence: TGTGCCAGCACTTCGGGACCCCTAGGAGGTTACGAGCAGTACTTC.

The chain has TRBV6-5 and TRBJ1-5; D gene unclear. With 6 bases removed from V and 7 bases from J, the gap between germline ends came to 13 bases. The germline V gene has CDR1 MNHEY and CDR2 SVGAGI. The CDR3 spans 13 residues. The CDR3 region is CASSRNPRQPQHF. CDR3 nucleotides: TGTGCCAGCAGCCGTAATCCCAGACAGCCCCAGCATTTT.

This chain uses TRBV5-1 with TRBJ2-5, with 8 bases identical to TRBD1. The CDR3 runs to 15 residues. The V gene end was trimmed by 4 bases and the J gene end by 5 bases; junction bases not matched to a gene: 10. Germline CDR1 reads SGHRS; CDR2 reads YFSETQ. The CDR3 nucleotides read TGCGCCAGCAGCGCCAGACAGGGGCTGTTGGAGACCCAGTACTTC. Translation gives CASSARQGLLETQYF. The full variable domain, with the rest looked up from reference TRBV5-1 and TRBJ2-5, is KAGVTQTPRYLIKTRGQQVTLSCSPISGHRSVSWYQQTPGQGLQFLFEYFSETQRNKGNFPGRFSGRQFSNSRSEMNVSTLELGDSALYLCASSARQGLLETQYFGPGTRLLVL.

The V gene is TRBV29-1, the J gene TRBJ1-1; 9 bases align to TRBD1. CDR1 SQVTM and CDR2 ANQGSEA come from the germline V gene. The J segment lost 3 bases and the V segment lost 5 bases, leaving 10 bases of the junction unmatched. CDR3 length: 15 amino acids. Here the CDR3 DNA reads TGCAGCGTTATAAGATTACAGGGGGCAGACACTGAAGCTTTCTTT. Translation gives CSVIRLQGADTEAFF.

The chain employs TRBV30 and TRBJ2-7, with TRBD1 matching over 7 bases. The V and J ends lost 0 bases and 7 bases, in that order; junction bases with no gene match: 15. The V gene's germline CDR1 is GTSNPN and CDR2 SVGIG (reference sequence). CDR3 length equals 16 residues. CDR3 sequence (DNA): TGTGCCTGGAGTGTATTTCCAGGGACAGATTTTCTGGAGCAGTACTTC. The encoded protein is CAWSVFPGTDFLEQYF.

The V call is TRBV29-1, the J call TRBJ1-1; no definite D call. V gave up 5 bases and J gave up 1 base, with 14 bases separating them. Germline CDR1 reads SQVTM; CDR2 reads ANQGSEA. The CDR3 is 14 residues long. DNA for the CDR3: TGCAGCGTTTACCCTCGACTAGGGAACACTGAAGCTTTCTTT. Residues: CSVYPRLGNTEAFF.

The chain uses TRBV11-2 and TRBJ2-7; TRBD1 is a possible D gene (6 bases). The germline CDR1 and CDR2 sequences are SGHAT and FQNNGV. The CDR3 extends over 14 amino acids. Trimming shortened V by 4 bases and J by 4 bases, and 14 bases separated the two germline ends. The CDR3: CASSYRDKSYEQYF. CDR3 in DNA: TGTGCCAGCAGCTACCGGGACAAGAGTTACGAGCAGTACTTC.

V is TRBV7-8 and J is TRBJ2-1; D unresolved. CDR1 and CDR2 (germline): SGHVS, FQNEAQ. V gave up 5 bases and J gave up 2 bases, with 16 bases separating them. The CDR3 sequence is 16 residues long. The CDR3 DNA is TGTGCCAGCAGCCAGAGTGGTTGGCAGACCTACAATGAGCAGTTCTTC. Amino acid sequence: CASSQSGWQTYNEQFF.

This chain connects TRBV2 to TRBJ1-2; D possibly corresponds to TRBD1 (5 bases). V lost 3 bases, J lost 4 bases, and 15 bases lay in between. Germline V gene sequence: CDR1 SNHLY, CDR2 FYNNEI. This CDR3 region has 15 residues. The CDR3 here is CASSELGALSYGYTF. The CDR3 nucleotides are TGTGCCAGCAGTGAGCTCGGGGCGCTTAGCTATGGCTACACCTTC.

This rearrangement joins TRBV6-5 to TRBJ2-6; unclear D gene. In germline, CDR1 is MNHEY, CDR2 SVGAGI. This CDR3 contains 13 residues. V was trimmed by 9 bases and J by 1 base, leaving 7 bases between them. The chain's CDR3 is CASEISGANVLTF. In DNA form, the CDR3 reads TGTGCCAGTGAGATATCTGGGGCCAACGTCCTGACTTTC.

This clone was detected only a few times. The chain employs TRBV29-1 and TRBJ2-5, with TRBD1 matching 8 bases. Germline CDR1 SQVTM, CDR2 ANQGSEA. This CDR3 comprises 15 residues. Losses at the gene ends were 6 bases for V and 1 base for J; bases not matched to a gene: 10. CDR3 protein: CSVGQGVRGQETQYF. The CDR3 DNA reads as TGCAGCGTAGGACAGGGCGTGAGGGGCCAAGAGACCCAGTACTTC.

Note on this clone: One end of the junction does not line up with germline, which may come from a read error. The chain is built from TRBV5-1 and TRBJ1-6, with TRBD1 matching 8 bases. Germline CDR1 SGHRS, CDR2 YFSETQ. The CDR3 consists of 15 residues. The CDR3 DNA is TGCGCCAGCAGCCCCCGGACAGGGTATAATCCACCCCTCCACTTT. Its translation: CASSPRTGYNPPLHF.

This chain uses TRBV9 with TRBJ2-7; the D is unclear. This CDR3 is 14 amino acids long. Germline CDR1 reads SGDLS; CDR2 reads YYNGEE. V lost 2 bases and J 6 bases, leaving 15 bases between the germline ends. In DNA form, the CDR3 reads TGTGCCAGCAGCGTGGGAATTAGTCTAGGCGAGCAGTACTTC. Translation: CASSVGISLGEQYF.

The gene calls are TRBV5-1 and TRBJ2-5; 8 bases line up with TRBD1. The junction had 7 bases not matched to a gene; V was cut back by 9 bases and J by 3 bases. This CDR3 comprises 13 residues. CDR1 SGHRS and CDR2 YFSETQ come from the germline V gene. CDR3 nucleotides: TGCGCCACCACAGGGGGACGGGAAGAGACCCAGTACTTC. This translates into CATTGGREETQYF.

The chain is built from TRBV11-2 and TRBJ1-6; D remains unclear. CDR1 and CDR2 from the germline V gene are SGHAT and FQNNGV. The CDR3 consists of 17 residues. Trimming took off 4 bases at V and 0 bases at J, with 13 bases between the two ends. CDR3 nucleotides: TGTGCCAGCAGCTCCACGGACGGGAGCTCCTATAATTCACCCCTCCACTTT. Translation: CASSSTDGSSYNSPLHF.

The chain links TRBV30 to TRBJ1-2; 7 bases align to TRBD1. Germline CDR1 reads GTSNPN; CDR2 reads SVGIG (reference sequence). V shed 2 bases and J 5 bases; nucleotides not matched to a gene: 2. This CDR3 spans 12 amino acids. The CDR3 nucleotides read TGTGCCTGGAGTCCGACAGGGTATGGCTACACCTTC. This sequence encodes CAWSPTGYGYTF.

V and J are TRBV7-9 and TRBJ2-4; D is perhaps TRBD1 or TRBD2 (5 bases each). The CDR3 has 15 amino acids. CDR1 and CDR2 (germline): SEHNR, FQNEAQ (reference sequence). V dropped 3 bases and J dropped 0 bases, with 9 bases sitting between them. CDR3 in amino acids: CASSLGTLAKNIQYF. CDR3 sequence (DNA): TGTGCCAGCAGCTTGGGGACCCTAGCCAAAAACATTCAGTACTTC.